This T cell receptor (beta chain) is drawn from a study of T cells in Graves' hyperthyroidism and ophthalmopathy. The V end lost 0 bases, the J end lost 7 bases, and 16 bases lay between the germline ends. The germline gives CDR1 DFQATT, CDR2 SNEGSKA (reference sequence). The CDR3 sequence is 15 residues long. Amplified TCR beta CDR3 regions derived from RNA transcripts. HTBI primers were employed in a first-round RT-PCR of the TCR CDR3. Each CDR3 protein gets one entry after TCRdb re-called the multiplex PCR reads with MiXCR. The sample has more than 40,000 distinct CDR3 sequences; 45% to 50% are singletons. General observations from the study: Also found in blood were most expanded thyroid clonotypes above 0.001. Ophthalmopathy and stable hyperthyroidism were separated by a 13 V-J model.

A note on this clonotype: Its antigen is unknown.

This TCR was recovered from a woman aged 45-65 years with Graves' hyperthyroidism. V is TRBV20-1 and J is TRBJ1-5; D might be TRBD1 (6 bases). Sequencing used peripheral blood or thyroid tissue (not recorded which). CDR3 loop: CSARDRLLGAQPQHF. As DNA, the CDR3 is TGCAGTGCTAGAGATCGGCTCTTGGGGGCACAGCCCCAGCATTTT.